The T cell receptor beta chain under discussion was sequenced for a study of shared clonotypes between healthy human individuals. Using immunoSEQ multiplex PCR, the repertoire was profiled, and TCRdb retains in-frame clones only, with some absent. Of about 1 million clones listed, roughly 80% were seen once; the top ten hold about 1.5%. Input material: memory CD4+ T cells sorted from blood. Subset reported: CD45RA-negative fraction. This sequence originates from a man between 18 and 35 years old in good health.

CDR3 sequence reads: CASSARSRVDNEQFF. The CDR3 bases are TGTGCCAGCAGCGCAAGGTCCAGGGTGGACAATGAGCAGTTCTTC. This chain links TRBV7-2 with TRBJ2-1; possibly TRBD1 for D (5 bases). V lost 5 bases to trimming and J lost 5 bases, with 16 bases between them. CDR3 length: 15 residues. Germline assignment: CDR1 SGHTA and CDR2 FQGNSA. The full variable domain, completed using reference TRBV7-2 and TRBJ2-1, is GAGVSQSPSNKVTEKGKDVELRCDPISGHTALYWYRQSLGQGLEFLIYFQGNSAPDKSGLPSDRFSAERTGGSVSTLTIQRTQQEDSAVYLCASSARSRVDNEQFFGPGTRLTVL.